Presented here are 8 T cell receptor beta chains from one specimen sequenced in a study of cytomegalovirus exposure and HLA in healthy donors. The PCR used 60 Vbeta and 13 Jbeta primers. Libraries were prepared by immunoSEQ multiplex PCR; TCRdb keeps only in-frame clonotypes and omits some of them. The sample holds 100,000 or so clones, more than 80% seen once. Sequenced input: PBMCs. These receptors came from a man aged 18-30 years in good health and CMV-seronegative.

The chain's CDR3 is CAISRGGSNSPLHF. The CDR3 DNA is TGTGCCATCAGCAGGGGCGGTAGTAATTCACCCCTCCACTTT. The chain links TRBV10-3 to TRBJ1-6; D is possibly TRBD1 (6 bases). V shed 6 bases and J shed 6 bases, with 12 bases lying between them. Germline lookup yields CDR1 ENHRY and CDR2 SYGVKD. CDR3 length equals 14 residues.

The rearrangement links TRBV11-3 to TRBJ2-7; 9 nucleotides match TRBD1. Per the germline V gene, CDR1 is SGHNT and CDR2 is YENEEA. V shed 5 bases and J 6 bases; nucleotides not matched to a gene: 5. The CDR3 consists of 13 residues. The CDR3 protein is CASSTGTGSEQYF. The DNA for the CDR3 is TGTGCCAGCAGCACCGGGACAGGGTCCGAGCAGTACTTC.

J is TRBJ1-5 and V is TRBV18; 9 nucleotides agree with TRBD1. This CDR3 contains 14 residues. J gave up 5 bases and V 4 bases, and 3 bases lay outside the gene matches. The germline V gene encodes CDR1 KGHSH and CDR2 LQKENI. Here the CDR3 reads CASSRDRVDQPQHF. The DNA of the CDR3 is TGTGCCAGCTCACGGGACAGGGTGGATCAGCCCCAGCATTTT.

This clone was counted only a few times. The rearrangement uses TRBV7-9 and TRBJ1-5; TRBD1 matches 10 bases. The CDR3 runs to 14 residues. Trimming cost V 5 bases and J 6 bases; bases outside gene matches: 4. The germline gives CDR1 SEHNR, CDR2 FQNEAQ (reference sequence). CDR3 amino acids: CASSARDRGQPQHF. For the CDR3, the DNA is TGTGCCAGCAGCGCCCGGGACAGGGGTCAGCCCCAGCATTTT. The whole variable domain, filled in from reference TRBV7-9 and TRBJ1-5, reads DTGVSQNPRHKITKRGQNVTFRCDPISEHNRLYWYRQTLGQGPEFLTYFQNEAQLEKSRLLSDRFSAERPKGSFSTLEIQRTEQGDSAMYLCASSARDRGQPQHFGDGTRLSIL.

The CDR3 DNA reads as TGTGCCAGCAGCGTATTTGGGGGTAGGGGGCTACGAGGAAACACCATATATTTT. This codes for CASSVFGGRGLRGNTIYF. This rearrangement joins TRBV9 to TRBJ1-3; TRBD1 matches at 7 bases. V trimming: 1 base; J trimming: 4 bases; junction bases outside the gene matches: 14. Germline V gene data show CDR1 as SGDLS and CDR2 as YYNGEE. The CDR3 is 18 residues long. The full variable domain, its missing parts supplied by reference TRBV9 and TRBJ1-3, is DSGVTQTPKHLITATGQRVTLRCSPRSGDLSVYWYQQSLDQGLQFLIQYYNGEERAKGNILERFSAQQFPDLHSELNLSSLELGDSALYFCASSVFGGRGLRGNTIYFGEGSWLTVV.

The chain is built from TRBV29-1 and TRBJ1-6; 8 nucleotides line up with TRBD1. Per the germline V gene, CDR1 is SQVTM and CDR2 is ANQGSEA. The CDR3 runs 20 residues. V was pared by 0 bases and J by 8 bases, with 21 bases of the junction left unmatched. The CDR3 region is CSVEDGVALIGQGDDSPLHF. In DNA form, the CDR3 reads TGCAGCGTTGAAGATGGGGTCGCTTTGATAGGACAGGGCGATGATTCACCCCTCCACTTT.

This chain links TRBV5-1 with TRBJ2-3; D unresolved. V was trimmed by 4 bases and J by 6 bases, leaving 12 bases between them. This CDR3 is built from 13 residues. CDR1 is SGHRS, CDR2 YFSETQ, per germline. In nucleotides, the CDR3 is TGCGCCAGCAGCCTACCACACGGGGATACGCAGTATTTT. It is translated as CASSLPHGDTQYF.

The chain uses TRBV5-6 and TRBJ1-2; D ambiguous. The CDR3 runs 14 residues. Trimming shortened V by 5 bases and J by 4 bases, and 15 bases separated the two germline ends. Germline values: CDR1 SGHDT, CDR2 YYEEEE. In DNA form, the CDR3 reads TGTGCCAGCAGGGTTACCGGGAATTCCTATGGCTACACCTTC. Protein: CASRVTGNSYGYTF.